The 23 T cell receptor beta chains below were found in one sample sequenced in a study of a mutant IDH1 vaccine in newly diagnosed glioma. The assay was immunoSEQ multiplex PCR, and TCRdb's table has in-frame clones only and misses some. The sample holds roughly 130,000 clones, just under 80% seen once. Indicated time point: week 11, during vaccination. Every vaccination contained 300 ug of the mutant IDH1 20-mer peptide and was paired with topical imiquimod. No antigen is known for these receptors. Here the sequenced sample was PBMCs, taken from a glioma patient whose treatment included an IDH1 peptide vaccine. Every receptor here comes from a man aged 40-49 years with glioma.

This clone was seen once. The rearrangement links TRBV29-1 to TRBJ2-2; D might be TRBD1 (6 bases). Trimming shortened V by 7 bases and J by 3 bases, and 9 bases separated the two germline ends. CDR3 length: 12 residues. Germline-derived CDR1 and CDR2 are SQVTM and ANQGSEA. CDR3 sequence (DNA): TGCAGCGAAAACAGGGACACCGGGGAGCTGTTTTTT. Protein sequence: CSENRDTGELFF.

The chain recombines TRBV4-1 with TRBJ1-5, with a weak D call TRBD1 (5 bases). The CDR3 consists of 16 residues. V shed 2 bases and J shed 0 bases, with 11 bases lying between them. The germline CDR1 and CDR2 sequences are MGHRA and YSYEKL. CDR3 sequence reads: CASSQYEGRSNQPQHF. Written as DNA, the CDR3 is TGCGCCAGCAGCCAATATGAGGGGCGTAGCAATCAGCCCCAGCATTTT.

The chain couples TRBV5-4 to TRBJ2-7, with 12 positions matching TRBD1. CDR3 size: 15 residues. Germline V CDR1 and CDR2: SGHNT, YYREEE (reference sequence). J was trimmed by 0 bases and V by 4 bases; bases with no gene match: 2. CDR3 residues: CASSRGQGASYEQYF. Here the CDR3 DNA reads TGTGCCAGCAGCCGGGGACAGGGGGCCTCCTACGAGCAGTACTTC.

V is TRBV2 and J is TRBJ2-7, with a weak D call TRBD1 (5 bases). Germline V lookup: CDR1 SNHLY, CDR2 FYNNEI. V dropped 8 bases and J dropped 6 bases, with 11 bases sitting between them. The CDR3 consists of 11 residues. CDR3: CASERTSEQYF. CDR3 sequence (DNA): TGTGCCAGCGAAAGGACATCCGAGCAGTACTTC.

The chain combines TRBV6-5 with TRBJ1-2, with 9 bases fitting TRBD1. The CDR3 totals 13 residues. Germline lookup yields CDR1 MNHEY and CDR2 SVGAGI. V gave up 6 bases and J gave up 8 bases; unmatched junction bases: 7. CDR3 loop: CASSRRTGEGYTF. The CDR3 region has the DNA TGTGCCAGCAGCCGTCGGACAGGGGAAGGCTACACCTTC.

The chain joins TRBV7-6 to TRBJ2-1; 8 bases are a match to TRBD1. J lost 8 bases, V lost 4 bases, and 7 bases had no gene match. From germline, CDR1 is SGHVS and CDR2 FNYEAQ. CDR3 length: 14 amino acids. CDR3 sequence: CASSSTGDIYEQFF. In DNA form, the CDR3 reads TGTGCCAGCAGCTCGACAGGGGATATATATGAGCAGTTCTTC.

V usage is TRBV28 and J usage is TRBJ1-4; 9 bases fit TRBD1. V lost 5 bases to trimming and J lost 5 bases; unmatched junction nucleotides: 9. This CDR3 is built from 16 residues. CDR1 MDHEN and CDR2 SYDVKM come from the germline V gene. Written as DNA, the CDR3 is TGTGCCAGCAGTCAACACAGGGGGCTGGGGAATGAAAAACTGTTTTTT. Protein sequence: CASSQHRGLGNEKLFF. Full variable domain (outside the CDR3, taken from reference TRBV28 and TRBJ1-4): DVKVTQSSRYLVKRTGEKVFLECVQDMDHENMFWYRQDPGLGLRLIYFSYDVKMKEKGDIPEGYSVSREKKERFSLILESASTNQTSMYLCASSQHRGLGNEKLFFGSGTQLSVL.

The chain joins TRBV6-4 to TRBJ2-2; TRBD2 agrees at 7 bases. The J segment lost 6 bases and the V segment lost 6 bases, leaving 19 bases of the junction unmatched. Germline values: CDR1 MRHNA, CDR2 SNTAGT. The CDR3 totals 18 residues. For the CDR3, the DNA is TGTGCCAGCAGCCCGGCAACTAGCGCCGTTGGGTCGTCCGGGGAGCTGTTTTTT. The encoded protein is CASSPATSAVGSSGELFF.

This chain connects TRBV19 to TRBJ1-1; the D gene is possibly TRBD1 (5 bases). CDR1 and CDR2 from the germline V gene are LNHDA and SQIVND (reference sequence). Trimming stripped 1 base from V and 4 bases from J, with 10 bases between. The length of the CDR3 is 14 residues. CDR3: CASSIGRGVTEAFF. As DNA, the CDR3 is TGTGCCAGTAGTATAGGGAGGGGTGTCACTGAAGCTTTCTTT.

J is TRBJ1-6 and V is TRBV6-1; possibly TRBD1 for D (5 bases). The CDR3 length is 14 residues. CDR1 is MNHNS and CDR2 is SASEGT in the germline V gene. Trimming left V 7 bases short and J 10 bases short, with 17 bases between. In DNA form, the CDR3 reads TGTGCCAGCACCCGCAGGGAGACGGTCTCACCCCTCCACTTT. Protein sequence: CASTRRETVSPLHF.

The rearrangement joins TRBV27 to TRBJ2-1; 12 bases are a match to TRBD2. The CDR3 has 16 amino acids. The germline gives CDR1 MNHEY, CDR2 SMNVEV (reference sequence). V trimming: 2 bases; J trimming: 10 bases; junction bases outside the gene matches: 9. CDR3 DNA sequence: TGTGCCAGCAGTTTAGTCGCTAGCGGGGGGGTTAGGGAGCAGTTCTTC. This translates into CASSLVASGGVREQFF.

The J gene is TRBJ2-4, the V gene TRBV14; D gene ambiguous. CDR3 length equals 16 residues. Germline-derived CDR1 and CDR2 are SGHDN and FVKESK. V was cut by 0 bases and J by 0 bases, with 9 bases left in between. This CDR3 is CASSQDLGLAKNIQYF. CDR3 bases: TGTGCCAGCAGCCAAGACCTTGGGCTAGCCAAAAACATTCAGTACTTC.

The chain combines TRBV4-3 with TRBJ2-2; weak D call: TRBD1 (6 bases). Germline CDR1 and CDR2: LGHNA and YSLEER. The CDR3 sequence is 17 residues long. V was clipped by 0 bases and J by 1 base, with 12 bases between them. The CDR3 spells CASSQELGALNTGELFF. The CDR3 DNA sequence: TGCGCCAGCAGCCAAGAGCTGGGGGCCCTGAACACCGGGGAGCTGTTTTTT.

The gene calls are TRBV7-9 and TRBJ2-4; D possibly uses TRBD1 or TRBD2 (5 bases each). Germline V CDR1 and CDR2: SEHNR, FQNEAQ (reference sequence). The V end lost 5 bases, the J end lost 11 bases, and 16 bases lay between the germline ends. This CDR3 comprises 13 residues. The CDR3 region is CASSQPGLWVQYF. CDR3 nucleotide sequence: TGTGCCAGCAGCCAACCGGGGCTATGGGTTCAGTACTTC.

This clone was observed a few times. The V and J genes are TRBV2 and TRBJ1-5; TRBD1 is a possible D gene (6 bases). Germline loops: CDR1 SNHLY, CDR2 FYNNEI. The CDR3 covers 14 residues. The V end lost 4 bases, the J end lost 4 bases, and 11 bases lay between the germline ends. CDR3 sequence reads: CASSAGAGNQPQHF. Written as DNA, the CDR3 is TGTGCCAGCAGTGCGGGGGCCGGGAATCAGCCCCAGCATTTT.

The chain recombines TRBV6-1 with TRBJ1-6, with TRBD1 matching over 10 bases. This CDR3 comprises 16 residues. Germline CDR1 reads MNHNS; CDR2 reads SASEGT. V was pared by 3 bases and J by 9 bases, with 8 bases of the junction left unmatched. The CDR3, as DNA: TGTGCCAGCAGTGACCGGGACAGGGGTATTACTTCACCCCTCCACTTT. This gives the protein CASSDRDRGITSPLHF.

The chain has TRBV5-1 and TRBJ2-5; 9 bases line up with TRBD1. V shed 4 bases, J shed 5 bases, and the junction held 9 bases outside the gene matches. Germline V gives CDR1 SGHRS, CDR2 YFSETQ. The CDR3 spans 15 residues. The CDR3 region is CASSQGTGKDETQYF. CDR3 DNA sequence: TGCGCCAGCAGCCAAGGGACAGGGAAGGATGAGACCCAGTACTTC.

V usage is TRBV4-3 and J usage is TRBJ2-1; D gene uncertain. Per germline, CDR1 LGHNA and CDR2 YSLEER. V was cut by 0 bases and J by 1 base, with 10 bases left in between. This CDR3 has 16 amino acids. CDR3 amino acids: CASSQDVLESYNEQFF. Here the CDR3 DNA reads TGCGCCAGCAGCCAAGATGTCCTAGAATCCTACAATGAGCAGTTCTTC.

The chain has TRBV7-2 and TRBJ1-1; a weak D match, TRBD1 (5 bases). CDR1 is SGHTA, CDR2 FQGNSA, per germline. Trimming took off 5 bases at V and 2 bases at J, with 15 bases between the two ends. The CDR3 totals 15 residues. Written as DNA, the CDR3 is TGTGCCAGCAGCCGGGACGGGGGGTTCAACACTGAAGCTTTCTTT. Its protein is CASSRDGGFNTEAFF.

The chain couples TRBV11-3 to TRBJ2-5; D gene uncertain. The germline V gene encodes CDR1 SGHNT and CDR2 YENEEA. This CDR3 has 13 residues. Between the trimmed V and J ends, which lost 3 bases and 5 bases, there was a span of 10 bases. The CDR3: CASSFDAKETQYF. The CDR3 DNA follows: TGTGCCAGCAGCTTTGATGCTAAGGAGACCCAGTACTTC.

This clone came up a few times. V usage is TRBV5-1 and J usage is TRBJ2-1; D remains unclear. The V gene lost 2 bases and the J gene lost 5 bases, with 11 bases spanning the gap. The length of the CDR3 is 14 residues. The germline gives CDR1 SGHRS, CDR2 YFSETQ. CDR3 DNA: TGCGCCAGCAGCTTTACGCTAGTAGACAATGAGCAGTTCTTC. Translating gives CASSFTLVDNEQFF.

This chain joins TRBV20-1 and TRBJ2-5; no clear D gene. V was shortened by 4 bases and J by 5 bases, with 8 bases between the two germline ends. CDR1 and CDR2 from the germline V gene are DFQATT and SNEGSKA (reference sequence). CDR3 length: 11 residues. The CDR3 sequence: CSAKVAETQYF. The CDR3 nucleotides read TGCAGTGCTAAGGTTGCGGAGACCCAGTACTTC.

In its sample, this clone was seen a few times. The chain has TRBV28 and TRBJ1-2, with D possibly matching TRBD1 (5 bases). Germline CDR1 and CDR2: MDHEN and SYDVKM. Trimming pared 7 bases from V and 0 bases from J, leaving 21 bases between. The CDR3 consists of 17 residues. The CDR3 DNA sequence: TGTGCCAGCATCGGTATAACCGACAGAGCCTCTAACTATGGCTACACCTTC. Translating it yields CASIGITDRASNYGYTF.